The subject of this entry is one TCR beta chain. Its antigen is still unknown. The CDR3 totals 15 residues. Trimming took 6 bases from V and 7 from J; bases not matched to a gene: 7. Germline-derived CDR1 and CDR2 are SGHTA and FQGNSA. This entry belongs to a study of cytomegalovirus exposure and HLA in healthy donors. PCR involved 60 Vbeta and 13 Jbeta primers. Produced via immunoSEQ multiplex PCR; TCRdb's table is partial and in-frame only. There are 65,000 or so clones in the sample; 60% to 85% occur only once, and more than 3% lies in the top ten. Study-level findings and limits: Around 18,000 TCR beta sequences were associated with HLA alleles at 0.05 false discovery rate in a later analysis.

The chain joins TRBV7-2 to TRBJ2-1; 12 bases are shared with TRBD1. The sequence was collected from a woman in her 40s in good health and CMV-seropositive. The source material was PBMCs. CDR3 in DNA: TGTGCCAGCAGACCCGGGACAGGGGGCAAAAATGAGCAGTTCTTC. Translating it yields CASRPGTGGKNEQFF. Supplemented by reference TRBV7-2 and TRBJ2-1, the full variable domain reads GAGVSQSPSNKVTEKGKDVELRCDPISGHTALYWYRQSLGQGLEFLIYFQGNSAPDKSGLPSDRFSAERTGGSVSTLTIQRTQQEDSAVYLCASRPGTGGKNEQFFGPGTRLTVL.